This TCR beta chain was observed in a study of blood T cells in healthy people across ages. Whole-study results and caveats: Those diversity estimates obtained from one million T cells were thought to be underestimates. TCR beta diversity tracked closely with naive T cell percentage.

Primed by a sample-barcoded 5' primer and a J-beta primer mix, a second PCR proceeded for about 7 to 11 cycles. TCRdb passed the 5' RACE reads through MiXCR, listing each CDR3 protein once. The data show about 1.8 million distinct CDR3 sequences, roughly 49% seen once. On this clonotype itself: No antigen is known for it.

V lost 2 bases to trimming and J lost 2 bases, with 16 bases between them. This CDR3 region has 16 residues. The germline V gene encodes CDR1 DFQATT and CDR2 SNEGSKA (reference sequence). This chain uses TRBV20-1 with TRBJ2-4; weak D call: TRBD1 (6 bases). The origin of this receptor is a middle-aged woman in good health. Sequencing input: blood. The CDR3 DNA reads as TGCAGTGCTAGACCCAGCTCGGGACAACCCAAAAACATTCAGTACTTC. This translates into CSARPSSGQPKNIQYF.